These 29 T cell receptor beta chains share one sample of origin, sequenced in a study of regulatory T cells in long-lasting Graves disease. The time point: persistent/refractory GD, antithyroid drugs over 5 years with positive TRAb. Making the TCR library involved RNA that had been extracted from PBMCs. Researchers made TCR beta libraries by using iRepertoire HTBI primers and running Arm-PCR on CDR3 regions. Each CDR3 protein is one row after TCRdb ran MiXCR on the multiplex PCR reads. The sample shows under 500,000 distinct CDR3 sequences, more than 20% of them seen only once. The specimen comprised peripheral blood mononuclear cells (PBMCs), sampled when the disease was refractory, from a patient treated with antithyroid drugs. The receptors here all came from a female donor with Graves disease.

This clonotype was found a few times. The rearrangement joins TRBV3-1 to TRBJ1-1; D uncertain. Germline CDR1 LGHDT, CDR2 YNNKEL (reference sequence). This CDR3 is built from 13 residues. Trimming took 1 base from V and 8 from J, leaving 11 bases between them. CDR3: CASSQAILAEAFF. CDR3 nucleotides: TGTGCCAGCAGCCAAGCTATATTGGCAGAAGCTTTCTTT.

This clonotype has at least ten counts. The chain employs TRBV28 and TRBJ1-3; the D gene is possibly TRBD1 (5 bases). V gave up 2 bases and J gave up 1 base, with 9 bases separating them. Germline V lookup: CDR1 MDHEN, CDR2 SYDVKM. The CDR3 runs 15 residues. CDR3 DNA: TGTGCCAGCAGTTTACCAAGGGGATCTGGAAACACCATATATTTT. Translated: CASSLPRGSGNTIYF. The full variable domain, in which reference TRBV28 and TRBJ1-3 provide the parts outside the CDR3, is DVKVTQSSRYLVKRTGEKVFLECVQDMDHENMFWYRQDPGLGLRLIYFSYDVKMKEKGDIPEGYSVSREKKERFSLILESASTNQTSMYLCASSLPRGSGNTIYFGEGSWLTVV.

This clonotype came up a few times. The genes are TRBV7-9 and TRBJ1-2; tentatively, D is TRBD1 (6 bases). CDR3 length: 15 residues. Germline assignment: CDR1 SEHNR and CDR2 FQNEAQ (reference sequence). V was pared by 7 bases and J by 7 bases, with 22 bases between. The CDR3 bases are TGTGCCAGCACCCCAGGGGCGCGGCAGCCCTTTGGCTACACCTTC. Its protein is CASTPGARQPFGYTF.

This chain joins TRBV3-2 and TRBJ2-2; the table's D call, TRBD2, has no DNA check behind it. TRBV3-2 is listed as a pseudogene. The CDR3 sequence is 18 residues long. CDR3 in amino acids: CASSQVGTSGNRTGELFF. In DNA form, the CDR3 reads TGTGCCAGCAGCCAAGTAGGGACTAGCGGGAATCGCACCGGGGAGCTGTTTTTT.

The chain couples TRBV24-1 to TRBJ2-3, with D possibly being TRBD1 (5 bases). Germline CDR1 and CDR2: KGHDR and SFDVKD. The CDR3 totals 14 residues. Trimming stripped 5 bases from V and 3 bases from J, with 11 bases between. The DNA of the CDR3 is TGTGCCACCAGTGTCCAGGGTGGGACAGATACGCAGTATTTT. This translates into CATSVQGGTDTQYF.

The chain employs TRBV7-2 and TRBJ2-3; D assignment may be TRBD1 or TRBD2 (5 bases each). V was cut by 5 bases and J by 14 bases, with 17 bases left in between. Germline loops: CDR1 SGHTA, CDR2 FQGNSA. The CDR3 consists of 12 residues. The DNA for the CDR3 is TGTGCCAGCAGCCGCCCCGGGACCCACCCGTATTTT. Translation gives CASSRPGTHPYF.

This clonotype was picked up many times. J is TRBJ1-1 and V is TRBV7-8; TRBD1 is a possible D gene (5 bases). This CDR3 region has 15 residues. Looked up from germline, CDR1 is SGHVS and CDR2 is FQNEAQ. V lost 3 bases, J lost 7 bases, and 18 bases lay in between. For the CDR3, the DNA is TGTGCCAGCAGCTTGGGAGTTGGGGCAGCCTATGAAGCTTTCTTT. It encodes CASSLGVGAAYEAFF.

There are many counts of this clonotype. The rearrangement uses TRBV10-3 and TRBJ2-5; maybe TRBD2 (6 bases). Trimming left V 4 bases short and J 0 bases short, with 6 bases between. CDR1 and CDR2 (germline): ENHRY, SYGVKD. This CDR3 is built from 13 residues. CDR3 nucleotides: TGTGCCATCAGTGGGACTAACCAAGAGACCCAGTACTTC. It codes for CAISGTNQETQYF.

The chain recombines TRBV5-4 with TRBJ2-5; 11 bases line up with TRBD1. The CDR3 contains 22 residues. The ends lost 0 bases at V and 5 bases at J; junction bases unmatched: 24. The germline V gene has CDR1 SGHNT and CDR2 YYREEE (reference sequence). Here the CDR3 DNA reads TGTGCCAGCAGCTTGGCGCGAACGAGGACAGGGGGCGGAACTCGATCACAGGAGACCCAGTACTTC. Protein sequence: CASSLARTRTGGGTRSQETQYF.

In its sample, this clonotype was seen a few times. V is TRBV13 and J is TRBJ1-2, with D hard to call. The CDR3 totals 12 residues. Germline V gene sequence: CDR1 PRHDT, CDR2 FYEKMQ (reference sequence). Trimming pared 5 bases from V and 3 bases from J, leaving 7 bases between. The CDR3 nucleotides read TGTGCCAGCAGCCATTCGTACTATGGCTACACCTTC. This codes for CASSHSYYGYTF.

This clonotype appeared a few times. CDR3 nucleotide sequence: TGCAGCGTTGAAGAAGTGGGGTCAGCTTTCTTT. It codes for CSVEEVGSAFF. The rearrangement links TRBV29-1 to TRBJ1-1; D unresolved. Germline assignment: CDR1 SQVTM and CDR2 ANQGSEA. CDR3 length equals 11 residues. Trimming stripped 0 bases from V and 10 bases from J, with 9 bases between.

The V call is TRBV3-1, the J call TRBJ2-2, with unresolved D. CDR1 is LGHDT, CDR2 YNNKEL, per germline (reference sequence). The V and J ends lost 1 base and 4 bases respectively, with 10 bases between them. The CDR3 has 15 residues. The CDR3: CASSQVVQSTGELFF. CDR3 DNA: TGTGCCAGCAGCCAAGTTGTCCAATCCACCGGGGAGCTGTTTTTT.

This clonotype was detected only a few times. The chain carries TRBV10-1 and TRBJ2-7, with D possibly being TRBD1 (6 bases). The germline CDR1 and CDR2 sequences are WNHNN and SYGVQD (reference sequence). Between the trimmed V and J ends, which lost 7 bases and 2 bases, there was a span of 18 bases. The CDR3 spans 15 residues. The CDR3 DNA follows: TGCGCCAGCAAACTCACAGGGTGGCCTACCTACGAGCAGTACTTC. Translating it yields CASKLTGWPTYEQYF.

This clonotype was detected many times. The rearrangement joins TRBV7-9 to TRBJ1-1; D not resolved. The ends were cut back, 1 base at V and 2 bases at J, with 8 bases in the middle. The CDR3 is 14 amino acids. CDR1 is SEHNR, CDR2 FQNEAQ, per germline (reference sequence). The CDR3 coding sequence is TGTGCCAGCAGCTTAGTAGACGGAAACACTGAAGCTTTCTTT. It translates to CASSLVDGNTEAFF.

The chain links TRBV29-1 to TRBJ2-1, with D hard to call. Trimming took off 5 bases at V and 6 bases at J, with 14 bases between the two ends. CDR1 is SQVTM and CDR2 is ANQGSEA in the germline V gene. There are 13 residues in the CDR3. The DNA of the CDR3 is TGCAGCGTTCAAGCCACCCTCGGCAATGAGCAGTTCTTC. Its protein is CSVQATLGNEQFF.

This clonotype was counted between two and nine times. The CDR3 DNA sequence: TGTGCCAGCACAGCTTCGGGACAGGGGGAAGAGACCCAGTACTTC. It codes for CASTASGQGEETQYF. The chain joins TRBV12-3 or TRBV12-4 to TRBJ2-5; 11 nucleotides match TRBD1. V lost 7 bases, J lost 3 bases, and 7 bases stayed unmatched. The CDR3 spans 15 residues.

This clonotype was seen a handful of times. The chain recombines TRBV5-1 with TRBJ2-7; D is possibly TRBD1 (5 bases). The CDR3 totals 14 residues. V shed 1 base and J shed 2 bases, with 10 bases lying between them. Germline V gene data show CDR1 as SGHRS and CDR2 as YFSETQ. In DNA form, the CDR3 reads TGCGCCAGCAGCTTGAAAGGGGCTACCTACGAGCAGTACTTC. This gives the protein CASSLKGATYEQYF.

This chain uses TRBV2 with TRBJ2-1; D is undetermined. Trimming removed 0 bases at V and 9 bases at J, with 12 bases between. This CDR3 has 14 amino acids. The germline gives CDR1 SNHLY, CDR2 FYNNEI. DNA of the CDR3: TGTGCCAGCAGTGAAGCTGGATGGGCCAGTGAGCAGTTCTTC. Protein sequence: CASSEAGWASEQFF. Full variable domain (outside the CDR3, taken from reference TRBV2 and TRBJ2-1): EPEVTQTPSHQVTQMGQEVILRCVPISNHLYFYWYRQILGQKVEFLVSFYNNEISEKSEIFDDQFSVERPDGSNFTLKIRSTKLEDSAMYFCASSEAGWASEQFFGPGTRLTVL.

Concerning this clonotype itself: A much larger clone is a single base away; this may be a read error. This sequence joins TRBV7-2 and TRBJ2-2; 7 bases are shared with TRBD1. This CDR3 is 15 amino acids long. CDR1 and CDR2 from the germline V gene are SGHTA and FQGNSA. This CDR3 is CASSFDRVGTGELSF. In DNA form, the CDR3 reads TGTGCCAGCAGCTTTGACAGGGTGGGGACCGGGGAGCTGTCTTTT.

This clonotype was seen a handful of times. The chain combines TRBV28 with TRBJ1-2; D perhaps matches TRBD1 (6 bases). CDR1 MDHEN and CDR2 SYDVKM come from the germline V gene. The CDR3 sequence is 12 residues long. The V end was cut by 5 bases, the J end by 6 bases, with 10 bases between. CDR3 region: CASSRGGNGYTF. The DNA for the CDR3 is TGTGCCAGCAGTAGGGGGGGGAATGGCTACACCTTC.

In its sample, this clonotype was seen a few times. The gene calls are TRBV5-1 and TRBJ1-2; D may be TRBD1 (6 bases). The ends were cut back, 4 bases at V and 7 bases at J, with 14 bases in the middle. This CDR3 comprises 13 residues. Germline CDR1 and CDR2: SGHRS and YFSETQ. CDR3 region: CASSPGDTTGYTF. The DNA of the CDR3 is TGCGCCAGCAGCCCCGGGGACACCACTGGCTACACCTTC.

The chain is built from TRBV11-2 and TRBJ1-2; D is undetermined. The V and J ends lost 1 base and 7 bases respectively, with 10 bases between them. The CDR3 has 13 residues. Germline V gene data show CDR1 as SGHAT and CDR2 as FQNNGV. CDR3 coding DNA: TGTGCCAGCAGCTTAGGTCGCGGCGGTGGCTACACCTTC. Its translation: CASSLGRGGGYTF.

J is TRBJ2-2 and V is TRBV10-3; D remains unclear. Germline V gene lookup returns CDR1 ENHRY and CDR2 SYGVKD. The CDR3 is 16 residues long. V gave up 3 bases and J gave up 5 bases, with 16 bases separating them. The CDR3 bases are TGTGCCATCAGTGAACCCGGGTCCGAAGGGACCGGGGAGCTGTTTTTT. Its protein is CAISEPGSEGTGELFF.

There are many counts of this clonotype. The chain recombines TRBV2 with TRBJ2-5; 8 nucleotides agree with TRBD1. Germline CDR1 reads SNHLY; CDR2 reads FYNNEI. V lost 7 bases to trimming and J lost 4 bases; unmatched junction nucleotides: 8. CDR3 length: 14 amino acids. The CDR3 loop reads CASMGTGKSETQYF. CDR3 coding DNA: TGTGCCAGCATGGGGACAGGAAAGTCAGAGACCCAGTACTTC.

The genes are TRBV24-1 and TRBJ2-2; TRBD2 matches at 11 bases. The CDR3 is made up of 16 amino acids. Germline V gives CDR1 KGHDR, CDR2 SFDVKD. Losses at the gene ends were 4 bases for V and 6 bases for J; bases not matched to a gene: 6. CDR3: CATSEPTSGMAGELFF. CDR3 coding DNA: TGTGCCACCAGTGAGCCGACTAGCGGGATGGCCGGGGAGCTGTTTTTT.

The V and J genes are TRBV7-2 and TRBJ2-7; D gene unclear. The CDR3 length is 12 residues. Germline V gene data show CDR1 as SGHTA and CDR2 as FQGNSA. Between the trimmed V and J ends, which lost 2 bases and 4 bases, there was a span of 6 bases. CDR3 nucleotides: TGTGCCAGCAGCTTAATGAGGTACGAGCAGTACTTC. This encodes CASSLMRYEQYF.

This CDR3 reads CASSSGLAGAHEQYF. The CDR3 bases are TGTGCCAGCAGTTCGGGACTAGCGGGAGCGCACGAGCAGTACTTC. V usage is TRBV6-5 and J usage is TRBJ2-7; 14 bases are shared with TRBD2. With 4 bases clipped from V and 5 bases from J, the junction kept 4 bases outside the gene matches. Germline CDR1 is MNHEY and CDR2 is SVGAGI. CDR3 length: 15 residues.

The genes are TRBV28 and TRBJ2-7, with TRBD1 matching over 7 bases. V lost 5 bases and J lost 2; bases outside the gene matches: 9. The CDR3 length is 15 residues. Germline V lookup: CDR1 MDHEN, CDR2 SYDVKM. DNA for the CDR3: TGTGCCAGCAGTAAGACAGGGATTTTCGCCTACGAGCAGTACTTC. Its translation: CASSKTGIFAYEQYF.

This clonotype was recorded many times. The chain employs TRBV27 and TRBJ2-7; 7 positions match TRBD1. Germline trimming cut 5 bases from V and 6 bases from J; bases unmatched to any gene: 10. CDR1 and CDR2 (germline): MNHEY, SMNVEV (reference sequence). The CDR3 extends over 14 amino acids. The CDR3 DNA follows: TGTGCCAGCAGTCCCAGGGCAGGGGGTAGCGAGCAGTACTTC. Translating it yields CASSPRAGGSEQYF.